Detailed here is one TCR beta chain. Antigen unknown. The entry originates in a study of CD4+ T cells in melanoma. Whole-study results and caveats: A reported correlation linked neoantigen-specific CD4+ T cells to CD8+, macrophage and B cell function. Diverse differentiation states were reported for melanoma neoantigen-specific CD4+ T cells.

Germline CDR1 and CDR2: SGHAT and FQNNGV. The CDR3 extends over 16 amino acids. Trimming left V 1 base short and J 2 bases short, with 11 bases between. Clones were read by immunoSEQ multiplex PCR, and TCRdb kept only the in-frame ones, dropping some. This sample has 9,900 or so clones; roughly two thirds occur once, and the top ten carry less than 15%. The chain links TRBV11-2 to TRBJ2-2; D may match TRBD1 or TRBD2 (5 bases each). The sample taken for sequencing was cells from a culture (not recorded whether cultured in vitro). The sequence came from a human donor with melanoma. The CDR3: CASSLVGTANTGELFF. In DNA form, the CDR3 reads TGTGCCAGCAGCTTAGTGGGGACGGCAAACACCGGGGAGCTGTTTTTT.